One sample yielded the 24 T cell receptor beta chains listed below, sequenced in a study of blood T cell repertoires in COVID-19. The protocol was immunoSEQ multiplex PCR, while the TCRdb copy is restricted to in-frame clones and leaves out a portion. The sample comprises over 90,000 clones, more than 65% of which are singletons, and 25% rests with the top ten. Sequencing input: peripheral blood. These receptors came from a man older than 75 with active or convalescent COVID-19.

The chain combines TRBV3-1 (or the pseudogene TRBV3-2) with TRBJ2-1; TRBD2 matches 7 bases. The CDR3 loop spans 11 amino acids. Germline-derived CDR1 and CDR2 are LGHDT and YNNKEL (reference sequence). V shed 4 bases, J shed 11 bases, and the junction held 2 bases outside the gene matches. CDR3 coding DNA: TGTGCCAGCAGCCGTGGGACTAAGCAGTTCTTC. Its translation: CASSRGTKQFF.

J is TRBJ1-6 and V is TRBV27; D perhaps matches TRBD1 (6 bases). CDR1 and CDR2 from the germline V gene are MNHEY and SMNVEV (reference sequence). Trimming shortened V by 5 bases and J by 5 bases, and 13 bases separated the two germline ends. This CDR3 has 15 amino acids. The CDR3 is CASSARTADNSPLHF. Here the CDR3 DNA reads TGTGCCAGCAGTGCCAGGACAGCCGATAATTCACCCCTCCACTTT.

The genes are TRBV5-5 and TRBJ2-3; TRBD2 agrees at 8 bases. The V and J ends lost 0 bases and 4 bases, in that order; junction bases with no gene match: 7. Germline V gene sequence: CDR1 SGHKS, CDR2 YYEKEE (reference sequence). This CDR3 has 16 amino acids. CDR3 DNA sequence: TGTGCCAGCAGCTTGGCTCTAGCGGGCATACCAGATACGCAGTATTTT. This sequence encodes CASSLALAGIPDTQYF.

The chain recombines TRBV2 with TRBJ2-7; maybe TRBD2 (6 bases). Trimming left V 6 bases short and J 6 bases short, with 15 bases between. Germline V CDR1 and CDR2: SNHLY, FYNNEI. This CDR3 is 13 amino acids long. This chain's CDR3 is CASRRAGVGEQYF. CDR3 sequence (DNA): TGTGCCAGCAGGAGAGCGGGCGTAGGCGAGCAGTACTTC.

V usage is TRBV7-9 and J usage is TRBJ2-3; D is perhaps TRBD2 (5 bases). Trimming left V 5 bases short and J 4 bases short, with 13 bases between. Germline-derived CDR1 and CDR2 are SEHNR and FQNEAQ (reference sequence). The CDR3 loop spans 14 amino acids. The CDR3 nucleotides are TGTGCCAGCAGCCTCGGGCTAGCCGCAGATACGCAGTATTTT. It encodes CASSLGLAADTQYF.

The rearrangement joins TRBV19 to TRBJ1-5; no clear D. This CDR3 contains 14 residues. Germline V gene data show CDR1 as LNHDA and CDR2 as SQIVND (reference sequence). V was pared by 3 bases and J by 1 base, with 7 bases between. The CDR3: CASSITGSNQPQHF. CDR3 bases: TGTGCCAGTAGTATTACGGGGAGCAATCAGCCCCAGCATTTT.

The CDR3 region is CASSLLLGSGQETQYF. CDR3 nucleotides: TGTGCCAGCAGCTTGTTGCTCGGGAGCGGACAAGAGACCCAGTACTTC. This chain uses TRBV5-5 with TRBJ2-5, with D possibly being TRBD2 (6 bases). CDR1 is SGHKS, CDR2 YYEKEE, per germline (reference sequence). The V and J ends lost 1 base and 2 bases respectively, with 15 bases between them. The CDR3 is 16 residues long.

V and J are TRBV29-1 and TRBJ2-5; D is possibly TRBD2 (5 bases). The CDR3 is 11 amino acids. Trimming pared 6 bases from V and 2 bases from J, leaving 7 bases between. CDR1 and CDR2 (germline): SQVTM, ANQGSEA. This CDR3 reads CSVGDQETQYF. The CDR3 DNA sequence: TGCAGCGTCGGGGATCAAGAGACCCAGTACTTC.

The chain combines TRBV5-5 with TRBJ1-4; 10 bases align to TRBD1. The CDR3 has 16 amino acids. CDR1 SGHKS and CDR2 YYEKEE come from the germline V gene (reference sequence). V dropped 4 bases and J dropped 0; count of bases not matched to a gene: 3. The CDR3 nucleotides read TGTGCCAGCAGCACCGGGACAGGGGCAACTAATGAAAAACTGTTTTTT. As protein: CASSTGTGATNEKLFF.

The chain links TRBV12-5 to TRBJ1-5; a possible D gene is TRBD1 (5 bases). Germline V CDR1 and CDR2: LGHNT, FRNRAP. Trimming pared 4 bases from V and 3 bases from J, leaving 13 bases between. The CDR3 length is 15 residues. The chain's CDR3 is CASGSGRLDNQPQHF. In nucleotides, the CDR3 is TGTGCTAGTGGTTCAGGGCGGCTGGACAATCAGCCCCAGCATTTT.

The V call is TRBV6-5, the J call TRBJ2-3, with D unresolved. Germline V lookup: CDR1 MNHEY, CDR2 SVGAGI. The CDR3 runs 13 residues. Trimming pared 1 base from V and 6 bases from J, leaving 8 bases between. The CDR3 protein is CASSYFPRDTQYF. For the CDR3, the DNA is TGTGCCAGCAGTTACTTCCCCCGGGATACGCAGTATTTT.

The chain couples TRBV19 to TRBJ1-1, with 7 nucleotides matching TRBD1. The length of the CDR3 is 15 residues. CDR1 is LNHDA, CDR2 SQIVND, per germline (reference sequence). With V trimmed by 6 bases and J by 4 bases, 11 bases remained unmatched. The CDR3 here is CASRTGQDLGTEAFF. CDR3 DNA: TGTGCCAGTAGGACTGGACAGGATCTTGGCACTGAAGCTTTCTTT.

The CDR3 protein is CATSRDPTGGNIQYF. The DNA for the CDR3 is TGTGCCACCAGCAGAGATCCCACAGGCGGAAACATTCAGTACTTC. V is TRBV15 and J is TRBJ2-4; tentatively, D is TRBD1 (5 bases). The CDR3 runs to 15 residues. V was clipped by 0 bases and J by 6 bases, with 12 bases between them. CDR1 and CDR2 from the germline V gene are LNHNV and YYDKDF (reference sequence). The full variable domain, in which reference TRBV15 and TRBJ2-4 provide the parts outside the CDR3, is DAMVIQNPRYQVTQFGKPVTLSCSQTLNHNVMYWYQQKSSQAPKLLFHYYDKDFNNEADTPDNFQSRRPNTSFCFLDIRSPGLGDTAMYLCATSRDPTGGNIQYFGAGTRLSVL.

The CDR3 bases are TGCGCCAGCACCAGGGGGAACGGTGAAAAACTGTTTTTT. Amino acid sequence: CASTRGNGEKLFF. This sequence joins TRBV5-1 and TRBJ1-4; TRBD1 agrees at 7 bases. Trimming cost V 6 bases and J 7 bases; bases outside gene matches: 6. Germline CDR1 and CDR2: SGHRS and YFSETQ. This CDR3 spans 13 amino acids.

The gene calls are TRBV7-8 and TRBJ2-7; 10 nucleotides line up with TRBD1. This CDR3 has 15 amino acids. V was pared by 5 bases and J by 1 base, with 5 bases of the junction left unmatched. Germline assignment: CDR1 SGHVS and CDR2 FQNEAQ. The CDR3 nucleotides are TGTGCCAGCAGCAAACGGGACAGGGGATCCTACGAGCAGTACTTC. Its translation: CASSKRDRGSYEQYF.

The rearrangement uses TRBV5-5 and TRBJ1-4, with unresolved D. Per germline, CDR1 SGHKS and CDR2 YYEKEE (reference sequence). CDR3 length: 14 amino acids. V was cut by 4 bases and J by 8 bases, with 15 bases left in between. The CDR3 region is CASSARRAGEKLFF. The CDR3 DNA reads as TGTGCCAGCAGCGCCCGGAGGGCGGGGGAAAAACTGTTTTTT.

V usage is TRBV27 and J usage is TRBJ1-3; D uncertain. The length of the CDR3 is 16 residues. Between the trimmed V and J ends, which lost 7 bases and 0 bases, there was a span of 16 bases. Germline V lookup: CDR1 MNHEY, CDR2 SMNVEV (reference sequence). DNA of the CDR3: TGTGCCAGCACGCGTCCCCTGCGGAGCTCTGGAAACACCATATATTTT. Translating gives CASTRPLRSSGNTIYF.

This rearrangement joins TRBV7-2 to TRBJ2-5; 10 bases are a match to TRBD1. From germline, CDR1 is SGHTA and CDR2 FQGNSA. The ends lost 1 base at V and 4 bases at J; junction bases unmatched: 12. The CDR3 covers 18 residues. CDR3 DNA sequence: TGTGCCAGCAGCTTAGTTAGGAGGACAGGGGGTTATGGAGAGACCCAGTACTTC. Translated, it gives CASSLVRRTGGYGETQYF.

This chain joins TRBV3-1 (or the pseudogene TRBV3-2) and TRBJ2-7, with D perhaps matching TRBD2 (5 bases). V was pared by 4 bases and J by 7 bases, with 14 bases between. This CDR3 has 13 amino acids. Germline-derived CDR1 and CDR2 are LGHDT and YNNKEL (reference sequence). The CDR3 is CASSLQPGGEQYF. The CDR3 region has the DNA TGTGCCAGCAGCCTCCAACCCGGCGGGGAGCAGTACTTC.

This chain uses TRBV5-1 with TRBJ2-5; the match to TRBD2 covers 15 bases. The CDR3 spans 17 residues. Germline lookup yields CDR1 SGHRS and CDR2 YFSETQ. V lost 5 bases, J lost 5 bases, and 10 bases stayed unmatched. The DNA of the CDR3 is TGCGCCAGCAGACAAGGACTAGCGGGGGGGCCTCGGGAGACCCAGTACTTC. Translation gives CASRQGLAGGPRETQYF.

The gene calls are TRBV5-6 and TRBJ1-4, with D perhaps TRBD1 (5 bases). With 0 bases removed from V and 11 bases from J, the gap between germline ends came to 8 bases. From germline, CDR1 is SGHDT and CDR2 YYEEEE. This CDR3 region has 12 residues. The CDR3 sequence: CASSLVGGKLFF. DNA for the CDR3: TGTGCCAGCAGCTTGGTGGGGGGGAAACTGTTTTTT.

In this sample, this clone turned up a few times. The chain employs TRBV10-1 and TRBJ1-4, with TRBD1 matching 8 bases. Trimming at V came to 5 bases and at J to 3 bases, leaving 8 bases not matched to a gene. This CDR3 has 16 residues. Germline assignment: CDR1 WNHNN and CDR2 SYGVQD (reference sequence). CDR3 region: CASSPGQGLPNEKLFF. CDR3 sequence (DNA): TGCGCCAGCAGTCCCGGACAGGGTTTGCCTAATGAAAAACTGTTTTTT.

This clone was seen a single time. The rearrangement joins TRBV27 to TRBJ2-5; 12 positions agree with TRBD2. Germline V gene lookup returns CDR1 MNHEY and CDR2 SMNVEV (reference sequence). The V and J ends lost 5 bases and 5 bases, in that order; junction bases with no gene match: 3. The CDR3 consists of 14 residues. CDR3: CASSDGLAGETQYF. CDR3 coding DNA: TGTGCCAGCAGTGACGGACTAGCGGGGGAGACCCAGTACTTC.

This CDR3 is CASSRGLVSTDTQYF. CDR3 in DNA: TGTGCCAGCTCGCGGGGGTTGGTAAGCACAGATACGCAGTATTTT. V usage is TRBV6-6 and J usage is TRBJ2-3; 7 bases map to TRBD2. The CDR3 is made up of 15 amino acids. Per the germline V gene, CDR1 is MNHNY and CDR2 is SVGAGI (reference sequence). Trimming at V came to 8 bases and at J to 0 bases, leaving 8 bases not matched to a gene.